The 17 T cell receptor beta chains below come from one sample, sequenced in a study of blood T cell repertoires in COVID-19 (dated by TCRdb to 2018 to 2020). The library came from the immunoSEQ multiplex PCR assay. Here the immuneACCESS table is served through TCRdb, limited to in-frame sequences with V and J called. Missing clones are a known gap in these copies; in checked studies unresolved V genes cover under half, and the rest lacks a known reason. The sample yields around 250,000 clones; approximately 82% were counted once. The top ten clonotypes cover under 2% of the sample. The sequenced material came from peripheral blood. All receptors come from a woman older than 75 with acute or convalescent COVID-19.

This chain joins TRBV5-1 and TRBJ2-1, with TRBD1 matching over 10 bases. V dropped 1 base and J dropped 5; count of bases not matched to a gene: 6. Germline CDR1 is SGHRS and CDR2 is YFSETQ. The CDR3 totals 16 residues. The CDR3 DNA sequence: TGCGCCAGCAGCTTGAGGAGACAGGGGGCGGACAATGAGCAGTTCTTC. This sequence encodes CASSLRRQGADNEQFF.

This chain links TRBV6-2 or TRBV6-3 with TRBJ2-3, with D possibly being TRBD2 (6 bases). The CDR3 totals 15 residues. Trimming shortened V by 6 bases and J by 0 bases, and 13 bases separated the two germline ends. Germline values: CDR1 MNHEY, CDR2 SVGEGT. The CDR3 nucleotides are TGTGCCAGCAGATACCGACTAGACAGCACAGATACGCAGTATTTT. Its protein product is CASRYRLDSTDTQYF.

In its sample, this clone was seen a few times. The CDR3 DNA follows: TGTGCCAGCAGCTCCAACAGGGGGGAGACCCAGTACTTC. Translated: CASSSNRGETQYF. This chain links TRBV7-9 with TRBJ2-5, with TRBD1 matching 8 bases. After removal of 4 bases from V and 5 bases from J, the junction contained 3 bases not matched to a gene. Germline CDR1 reads SEHNR; CDR2 reads FQNEAQ (reference sequence). The CDR3 runs to 13 residues.

The V call is TRBV27, the J call TRBJ1-1, with D possibly matching TRBD1 (5 bases). V was cut by 5 bases and J by 2 bases, with 15 bases left in between. Per germline, CDR1 MNHEY and CDR2 SMNVEV (reference sequence). The CDR3 sequence is 15 residues long. The chain's CDR3 is CASSDRTYLNTEAFF. The DNA for the CDR3 is TGTGCCAGCAGTGATCGGACATACCTCAACACTGAAGCTTTCTTT.

The chain links TRBV7-9 to TRBJ2-5; 8 bases align to TRBD1. This CDR3 comprises 14 residues. The V gene's germline CDR1 is SEHNR and CDR2 FQNEAQ (reference sequence). Losses at the gene ends were 6 bases for V and 5 bases for J; bases not matched to a gene: 8. Here the CDR3 DNA reads TGTGCCAGCAGTTCCGACAGGGGTAGGGAGACCCAGTACTTC. Amino acids: CASSSDRGRETQYF.

The rearrangement uses TRBV25-1 and TRBJ2-1; 9 bases are a match to TRBD2. From germline, CDR1 is MGHDK and CDR2 SYGVNS. The CDR3 covers 15 residues. V lost 4 bases to trimming and J lost 4 bases; unmatched junction nucleotides: 5. In DNA form, the CDR3 reads TGTGCCAGCAGTGGTAGCGGGGGACCTTACAATGAGCAGTTCTTC. It codes for CASSGSGGPYNEQFF.

The chain links TRBV24-1 to TRBJ2-7, with D maybe TRBD1 (6 bases). Looked up from germline, CDR1 is KGHDR and CDR2 is SFDVKD. The CDR3 extends over 15 amino acids. V shed 3 bases and J shed 0 bases, with 11 bases lying between them. The CDR3 bases are TGTGCCACCAGTGATAACAGGGATTACTCCTACGAGCAGTACTTC. It encodes CATSDNRDYSYEQYF.

The chain recombines TRBV5-1 with TRBJ1-3; D is ambiguous. Trimming shortened V by 1 base and J by 6 bases, and 14 bases separated the two germline ends. CDR3 length equals 15 residues. Germline CDR1 is SGHRS and CDR2 is YFSETQ. The CDR3 coding sequence is TGCGCCAGCAGCTTGAGCCACCAGGAACCAAACACCATATATTTT. Its protein is CASSLSHQEPNTIYF.

This clone was seen more than once but under ten times. This chain links TRBV4-2 with TRBJ1-2; D gene unclear. The CDR3 is 16 amino acids. Trimming cost V 0 bases and J 1 base, with 12 bases left between them. The germline gives CDR1 LGHNA, CDR2 YNFKEQ. The CDR3 coding sequence is TGTGCCAGCAGCCAAGAGCCGGGGAATAATAACTATGGCTACACCTTC. Translating it yields CASSQEPGNNNYGYTF.

The chain joins TRBV28 to TRBJ1-4; D may be TRBD1 (5 bases). Germline lookup yields CDR1 MDHEN and CDR2 SYDVKM. The CDR3 has 20 residues. V lost 8 bases and J 0 bases, leaving 28 bases between the germline ends. CDR3 DNA: TGTGCCAGCGGATCTATGGGGCACAGGTCGACGGGGGCAACTAATGAAAAACTGTTTTTT. It translates to CASGSMGHRSTGATNEKLFF.

The genes are TRBV5-6 and TRBJ1-2; D ambiguous. This CDR3 comprises 13 residues. The V gene lost 1 base and the J gene lost 4 bases, with 8 bases spanning the gap. Germline-derived CDR1 and CDR2 are SGHDT and YYEEEE. CDR3 sequence: CASSLLGAYGYTF. For the CDR3, the DNA is TGTGCCAGCAGCTTGTTGGGAGCCTATGGCTACACCTTC.

The chain couples TRBV2 to TRBJ2-3; D may be TRBD1 (5 bases). The CDR3 is 14 residues long. Germline values: CDR1 SNHLY, CDR2 FYNNEI. V lost 2 bases and J 4 bases, leaving 10 bases between the germline ends. CDR3 sequence (DNA): TGTGCCAGCAGTGAACGTCCAGGGCCAGATACGCAGTATTTT. Protein product: CASSERPGPDTQYF.

The chain is built from TRBV27 and TRBJ2-1; 9 nucleotides match TRBD2. With V trimmed by 5 bases and J by 0 bases, 5 bases remained unmatched. CDR1 MNHEY and CDR2 SMNVEV come from the germline V gene (reference sequence). This CDR3 contains 16 residues. The CDR3: CASSLGLATSYNEQFF. In DNA form, the CDR3 reads TGTGCCAGCAGTCTAGGACTAGCGACCTCCTACAATGAGCAGTTCTTC.

This chain uses TRBV6-2 or TRBV6-3 with TRBJ2-1; 16 nucleotides agree with TRBD2. The trim removed 5 bases at V and 7 bases at J, leaving 14 bases unmatched. The CDR3 totals 19 residues. In germline, CDR1 is MNHEY, CDR2 SVGEGT. For the CDR3, the DNA is TGTGCCAGCAGTAATCAGGGACTAGCGGGAGGGCCAGGTGGGAATGAGCAGTTCTTC. This codes for CASSNQGLAGGPGGNEQFF.

The chain is built from TRBV9 and TRBJ1-2; 11 nucleotides match TRBD1. In germline, CDR1 is SGDLS, CDR2 YYNGEE. The CDR3 covers 16 residues. V gave up 0 bases and J gave up 4 bases; unmatched junction bases: 5. Written as DNA, the CDR3 is TGTGCCAGCAGCGTAGACTTGGGGACAGGGGGCTATGGCTACACCTTC. The encoded protein is CASSVDLGTGGYGYTF.

The rearrangement uses TRBV19 and TRBJ1-2, with D maybe TRBD1 (6 bases). CDR1 is LNHDA, CDR2 SQIVND, per germline (reference sequence). The CDR3 runs 14 residues. V lost 6 bases and J 4 bases, leaving 15 bases between the germline ends. CDR3 bases: TGTGCCAGTAGACCTAGGGGGAGGGCCTATGGCTACACCTTC. Translating gives CASRPRGRAYGYTF.

J is TRBJ2-5 and V is TRBV6-1; maybe TRBD1 (5 bases). The germline V gene encodes CDR1 MNHNS and CDR2 SASEGT. Trimming took 1 base from V and 2 from J, leaving 5 bases between them. The CDR3 extends over 13 amino acids. The CDR3 loop reads CASSEDRQETQYF. DNA for the CDR3: TGTGCCAGCAGTGAAGACAGGCAAGAGACCCAGTACTTC.